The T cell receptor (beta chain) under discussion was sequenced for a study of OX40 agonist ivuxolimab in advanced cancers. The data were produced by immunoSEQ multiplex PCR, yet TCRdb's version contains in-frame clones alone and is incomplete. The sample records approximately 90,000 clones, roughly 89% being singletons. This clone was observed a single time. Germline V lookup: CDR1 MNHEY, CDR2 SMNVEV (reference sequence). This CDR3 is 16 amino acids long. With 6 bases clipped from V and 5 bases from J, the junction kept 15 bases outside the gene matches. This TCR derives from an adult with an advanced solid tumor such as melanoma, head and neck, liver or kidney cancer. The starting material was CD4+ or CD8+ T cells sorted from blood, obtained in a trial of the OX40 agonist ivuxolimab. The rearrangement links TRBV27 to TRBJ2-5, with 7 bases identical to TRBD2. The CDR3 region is CASRPRSGTKRETQYF. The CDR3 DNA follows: TGTGCCAGCAGGCCCCGTTCCGGGACTAAAAGGGAGACCCAGTACTTC.